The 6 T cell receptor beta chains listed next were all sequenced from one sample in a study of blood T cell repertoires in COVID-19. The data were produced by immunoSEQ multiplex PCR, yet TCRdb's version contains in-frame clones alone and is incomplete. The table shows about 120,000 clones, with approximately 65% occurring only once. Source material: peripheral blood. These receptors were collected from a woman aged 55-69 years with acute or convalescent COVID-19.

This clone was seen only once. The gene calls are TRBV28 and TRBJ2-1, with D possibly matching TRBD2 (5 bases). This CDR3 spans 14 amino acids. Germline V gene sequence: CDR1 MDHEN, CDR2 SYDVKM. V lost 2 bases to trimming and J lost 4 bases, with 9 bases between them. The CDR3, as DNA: TGTGCCAGCAGTTTAAGCGGAACTTACAATGAGCAGTTCTTC. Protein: CASSLSGTYNEQFF.

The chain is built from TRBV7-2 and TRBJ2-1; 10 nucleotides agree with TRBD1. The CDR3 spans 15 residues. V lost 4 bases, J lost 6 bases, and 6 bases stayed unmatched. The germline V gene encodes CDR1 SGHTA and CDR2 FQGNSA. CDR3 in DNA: TGTGCCAGCAGCTCACCGGGACAGGGGCGCAATGAGCAGTTCTTC. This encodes CASSSPGQGRNEQFF.

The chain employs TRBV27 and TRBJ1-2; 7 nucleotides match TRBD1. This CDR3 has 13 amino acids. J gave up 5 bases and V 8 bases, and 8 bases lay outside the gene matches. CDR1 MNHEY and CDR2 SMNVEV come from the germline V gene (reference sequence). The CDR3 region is CASSSRGAYGYTF. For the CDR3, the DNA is TGTGCCAGCTCAAGCAGGGGGGCGTATGGCTACACCTTC.

The CDR3 loop is CASSQGQGSEKLFF. In DNA form, the CDR3 reads TGCGCCAGCAGCCAAGGGCAGGGAAGCGAAAAACTGTTTTTT. V and J are TRBV4-1 and TRBJ1-4, with D perhaps TRBD1 (5 bases). In germline, CDR1 is MGHRA, CDR2 YSYEKL. V was shortened by 1 base and J by 8 bases, with 11 bases between the two germline ends. This CDR3 region has 14 residues.

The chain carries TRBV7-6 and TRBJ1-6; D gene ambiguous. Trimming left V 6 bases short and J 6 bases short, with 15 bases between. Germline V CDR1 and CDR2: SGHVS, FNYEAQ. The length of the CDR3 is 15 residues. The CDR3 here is CASSQVPEGNSPLHF. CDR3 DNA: TGTGCCAGCAGTCAAGTTCCAGAGGGTAATTCACCCCTCCACTTT.

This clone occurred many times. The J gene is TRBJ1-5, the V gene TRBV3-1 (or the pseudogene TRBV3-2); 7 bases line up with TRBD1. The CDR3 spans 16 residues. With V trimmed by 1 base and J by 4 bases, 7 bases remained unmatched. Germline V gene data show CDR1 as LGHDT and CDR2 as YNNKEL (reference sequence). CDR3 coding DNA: TGTGCCAGCAGCCAAGGGCAGGGGGTTTCAAATCAGCCCCAGCATTTT. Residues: CASSQGQGVSNQPQHF.